Following are 7 T cell receptor beta chains from one sample sequenced in a study of shared clonotypes between healthy human individuals. Here immunoSEQ multiplex PCR was the method, and the copy in TCRdb shows in-frame clones only, minus some. The table lists roughly 2,500,000 clones, 93% of them singletons. The specimen sequenced was naive CD4+ T cells from PBMCs. The subset is: CD45RA+ positively selected. Source of these receptors: a man aged 18-30 years in good health. Some clones in this sample may be carry-over from other donors' samples.

The V gene is TRBV27, the J gene TRBJ2-7; TRBD2 matches at 8 bases. Germline trimming cut 2 bases from V and 0 bases from J; bases unmatched to any gene: 12. CDR1 and CDR2 from the germline V gene are MNHEY and SMNVEV (reference sequence). This CDR3 region has 18 residues. The CDR3 bases are TGTGCCAGCAGTTTAAGATCTAGCGGGCGCCGAATCTCCTACGAGCAGTACTTC. It is translated as CASSLRSSGRRISYEQYF.

CDR3: CASSVDTPSGRSTDTQYF. The CDR3 DNA follows: TGTGCCAGCAGCGTAGATACCCCTAGCGGAAGAAGCACAGATACGCAGTATTTT. This chain uses TRBV9 with TRBJ2-3; 7 bases are shared with TRBD2. The CDR3 sequence is 18 residues long. J gave up 0 bases and V 0 bases, and 10 bases lay outside the gene matches. From germline, CDR1 is SGDLS and CDR2 YYNGEE.

This sequence joins TRBV5-1 and TRBJ2-1, with TRBD2 matching 13 bases. Looked up from germline, CDR1 is SGHRS and CDR2 is YFSETQ. The CDR3 is 17 residues long. With V trimmed by 5 bases and J by 3 bases, 8 bases remained unmatched. The CDR3 is CASSPGTSGDYYNEQFF. For the CDR3, the DNA is TGCGCCAGCAGTCCCGGGACTAGCGGGGACTACTACAATGAGCAGTTCTTC.

With regard to this clone: Other DNA variants within this sample encode the same CDR3. The V and J genes are TRBV5-1 and TRBJ1-2; 9 positions agree with TRBD1. V was clipped by 3 bases and J by 2 bases; unmatched bases: 2. Germline-derived CDR1 and CDR2 are SGHRS and YFSETQ. CDR3 length equals 14 residues. CDR3 sequence: CASSSGTGNYGYTF. CDR3 in DNA: TGCGCCAGCAGCTCTGGGACAGGGAACTATGGCTACACCTTC.

The chain links TRBV6-6 to TRBJ2-3; 7 bases align to TRBD2. CDR1 is MNHNY, CDR2 SVGAGI, per germline (reference sequence). The CDR3 is 14 residues long. Trimming cost V 7 bases and J 3 bases; bases outside gene matches: 7. CDR3 DNA sequence: TGTGCCAGCACACCTAGCGGCGGGACAGATACGCAGTATTTT. Residues: CASTPSGGTDTQYF.

CDR3 coding DNA: TGTGCCAGCAGTGACGGTGGCCCATACAATGAGCAGTTCTTC. Translating it yields CASSDGGPYNEQFF. The chain carries TRBV6-4 and TRBJ2-1; D is ambiguous. The length of the CDR3 is 14 residues. V dropped 2 bases and J dropped 4 bases, with 9 bases sitting between them. Germline lookup yields CDR1 MRHNA and CDR2 SNTAGT.

The V call is TRBV2, the J call TRBJ2-5; the match to TRBD2 covers 8 bases. The CDR3 runs 14 residues. Germline V lookup: CDR1 SNHLY, CDR2 FYNNEI. J lost 2 bases, V lost 6 bases, and 5 bases had no gene match. The CDR3 nucleotides are TGTGCCAGCAGGGGGACTAGGTGGCAAGAGACCCAGTACTTC. Translated: CASRGTRWQETQYF.